The present T cell receptor beta chain was sequenced within a study of siplizumab effects on memory and regulatory T cells. V lost 1 base, J lost 0 bases, and 8 bases stayed unmatched. The germline V gene has CDR1 SGHRS and CDR2 YFSETQ. The CDR3 runs 17 residues. The data were produced by immunoSEQ multiplex PCR, yet TCRdb's version contains in-frame clones alone and is incomplete. The repertoire holds 50,000 to 75,000 clones, with 96% as singletons. A remark on this clone: Its antigen is currently unknown.

Study outcomes and limitations: Assignment of a naive or memory phenotype failed for roughly 80-96% of the proliferating CD4+ or CD8+ clones. It seemed that naive T cells were more diverse than memory cells and were major contributors to the alloresponse. In the presence of siplizumab, alloreactive sequences traceable to unstimulated CD4+ memory cells were significantly reduced.

Investigators obtained sequences from unstimulated naive, memory, effector memory and TEMRA subsets in three donor pairs. The sequencing sample was made of naive CD8+ T cells sorted from blood. The TCR was taken from a human donor in good health. The V gene is TRBV5-1, the J gene TRBJ2-3, with 7 bases that match TRBD1. This chain's CDR3 is CASSLPRQGWSTDTQYF. CDR3 nucleotide sequence: TGCGCCAGCAGCTTGCCTCGACAGGGTTGGAGCACAGATACGCAGTATTTT. The variable domain in full, with the rest retrieved from reference TRBV5-1 and TRBJ2-3, is KAGVTQTPRYLIKTRGQQVTLSCSPISGHRSVSWYQQTPGQGLQFLFEYFSETQRNKGNFPGRFSGRQFSNSRSEMNVSTLELGDSALYLCASSLPRQGWSTDTQYFGPGTRLTVL.